Sequencing of this T cell receptor beta chain was carried out in a study of metastatic and nonmetastatic thyroid tumors. The germline V and J ends were trimmed by 3 bases and 7 bases, with 18 bases remaining between them. The CDR3 length is 14 residues. CDR1 and CDR2 (germline): DFQATT, SNEGSKA (reference sequence). Every patient was untreated before thyroid surgery. Methods used by the authors: Construction of a distant-metastasis classifier for papillary thyroid cancer relied on CDR3 differences across clinicopathological groups. TCRdb re-analyzed the PCR reads through MiXCR. TCRdb, not the authors, supplied the V and J calls. The profile shows about 22,000 clones, 13% to 15% of them singletons.

The rearrangement links TRBV20-1 to TRBJ1-2, with D unresolved. The receptor was isolated from a female donor with papillary thyroid cancer or a benign thyroid nodule (not recorded which). Some clones in this sample may be carry-over from other donors' samples. Sequencing was carried out using tumor tissue. CDR3 residues: CSASPLEYSGGYTF. CDR3 nucleotides: TGCAGTGCTAGTCCGCTAGAGTATTCGGGTGGCTACACCTTC.